The sequence of this T cell receptor beta chain was determined in a study of control samples from healthy donors and cancer patients. TCRdb's copy holds only in-frame clones and misses some; the assay was immunoSEQ multiplex PCR. The table lists about 53,000 clones, roughly 90% of them singletons. The V end lost 6 bases, the J end lost 6 bases, and 18 bases lay between the germline ends. The germline CDR1 and CDR2 sequences are MNHEY and SMNVEV (reference sequence). The CDR3 runs 14 residues. The J gene is TRBJ2-7, the V gene TRBV27, with a weak D call TRBD1 (6 bases). The source material was PBMCs. This receptor was obtained from a man aged 55 to 70 with head and neck cancer. Here the CDR3 DNA reads TGTGCCAGCAGCCCAACGGACAGACGCGGCGAGCAGTACTTC. As protein: CASSPTDRRGEQYF.